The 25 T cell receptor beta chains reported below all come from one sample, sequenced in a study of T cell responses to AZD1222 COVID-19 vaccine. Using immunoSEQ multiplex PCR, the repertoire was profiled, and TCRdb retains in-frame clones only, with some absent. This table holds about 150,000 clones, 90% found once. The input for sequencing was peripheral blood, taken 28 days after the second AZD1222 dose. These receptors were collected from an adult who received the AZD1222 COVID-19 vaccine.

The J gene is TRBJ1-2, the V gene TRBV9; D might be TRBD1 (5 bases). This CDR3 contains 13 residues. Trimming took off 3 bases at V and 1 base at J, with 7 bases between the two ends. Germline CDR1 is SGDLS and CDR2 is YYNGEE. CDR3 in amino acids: CASSAQGNYGYTF. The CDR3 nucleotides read TGTGCCAGCAGCGCCCAGGGTAACTATGGCTACACCTTC.

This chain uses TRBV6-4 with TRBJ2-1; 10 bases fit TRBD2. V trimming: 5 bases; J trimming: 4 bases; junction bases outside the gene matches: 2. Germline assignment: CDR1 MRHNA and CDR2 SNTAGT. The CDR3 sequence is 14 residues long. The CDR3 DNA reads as TGTGCCAGCAGTTCGACTAGCGGGTACAATGAGCAGTTCTTC. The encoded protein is CASSSTSGYNEQFF.

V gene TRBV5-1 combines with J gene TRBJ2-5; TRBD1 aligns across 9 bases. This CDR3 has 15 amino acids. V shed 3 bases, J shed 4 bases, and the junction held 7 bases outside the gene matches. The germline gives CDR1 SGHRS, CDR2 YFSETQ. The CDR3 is CASSSGTGKGETQYF. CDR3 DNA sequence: TGCGCCAGCAGCTCCGGGACAGGGAAGGGAGAGACCCAGTACTTC. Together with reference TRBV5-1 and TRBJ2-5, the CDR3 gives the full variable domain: KAGVTQTPRYLIKTRGQQVTLSCSPISGHRSVSWYQQTPGQGLQFLFEYFSETQRNKGNFPGRFSGRQFSNSRSEMNVSTLELGDSALYLCASSSGTGKGETQYFGPGTRLLVL.

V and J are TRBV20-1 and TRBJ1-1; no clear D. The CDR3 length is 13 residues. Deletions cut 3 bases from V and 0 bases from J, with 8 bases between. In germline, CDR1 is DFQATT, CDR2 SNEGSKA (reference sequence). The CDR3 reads CSASELLNTEAFF. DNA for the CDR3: TGCAGTGCTAGTGAACTTTTGAACACTGAAGCTTTCTTT.

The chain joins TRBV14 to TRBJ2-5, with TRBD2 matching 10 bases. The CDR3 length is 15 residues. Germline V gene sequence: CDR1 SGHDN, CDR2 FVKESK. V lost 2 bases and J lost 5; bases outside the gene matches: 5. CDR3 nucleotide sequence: TGTGCCAGCAGCCAACTAGCGGGAGCGTTGGAGACCCAGTACTTC. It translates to CASSQLAGALETQYF.

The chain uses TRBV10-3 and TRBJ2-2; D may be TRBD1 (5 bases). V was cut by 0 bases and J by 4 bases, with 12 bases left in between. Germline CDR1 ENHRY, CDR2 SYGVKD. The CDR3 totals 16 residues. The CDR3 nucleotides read TGTGCCATCAGTGAGTCGAAGGGGTCGGGCACCGGGGAGCTGTTTTTT. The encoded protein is CAISESKGSGTGELFF.

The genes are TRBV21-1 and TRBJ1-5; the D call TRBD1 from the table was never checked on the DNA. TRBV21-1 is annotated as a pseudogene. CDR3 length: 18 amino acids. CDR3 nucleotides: TGTGCCAGCAGCAAGGCGGGGACAGGGGTAAGGAGCAATCAGCCCCAGCATTTT. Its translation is CASSKAGTGVRSNQPQHF.

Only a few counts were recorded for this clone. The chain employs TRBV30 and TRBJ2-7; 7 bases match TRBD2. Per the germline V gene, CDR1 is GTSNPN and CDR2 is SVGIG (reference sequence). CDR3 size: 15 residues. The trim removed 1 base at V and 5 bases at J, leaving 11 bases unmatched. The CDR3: CAWSGGEGHLDEQYF. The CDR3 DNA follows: TGTGCCTGGAGTGGGGGGGAGGGCCATCTCGACGAGCAGTACTTC.

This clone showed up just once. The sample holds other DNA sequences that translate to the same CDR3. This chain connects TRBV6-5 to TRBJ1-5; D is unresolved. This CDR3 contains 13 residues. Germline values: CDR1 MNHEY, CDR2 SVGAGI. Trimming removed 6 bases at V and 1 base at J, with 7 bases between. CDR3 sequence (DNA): TGTGCCAGCAGGGTAGGGAGCAATCAGCCCCAGCATTTT. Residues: CASRVGSNQPQHF.

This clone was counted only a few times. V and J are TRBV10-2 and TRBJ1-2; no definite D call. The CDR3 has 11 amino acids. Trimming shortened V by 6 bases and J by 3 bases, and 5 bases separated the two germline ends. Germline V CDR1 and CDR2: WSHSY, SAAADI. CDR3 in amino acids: CASRDYYGYTF. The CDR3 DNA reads TGCGCCAGCAGAGACTACTATGGCTACACCTTC.

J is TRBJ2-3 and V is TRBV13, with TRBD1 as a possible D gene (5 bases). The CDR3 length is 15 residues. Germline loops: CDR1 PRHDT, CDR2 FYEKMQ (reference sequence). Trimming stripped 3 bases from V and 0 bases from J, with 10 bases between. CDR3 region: CASSFREPSTDTQYF. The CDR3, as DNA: TGTGCCAGCAGCTTCAGGGAACCCAGCACAGATACGCAGTATTTT.

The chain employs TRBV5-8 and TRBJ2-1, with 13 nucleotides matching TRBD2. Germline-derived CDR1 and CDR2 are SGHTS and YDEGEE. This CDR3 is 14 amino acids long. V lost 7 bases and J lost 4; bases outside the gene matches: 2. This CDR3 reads CASGLAGVYNEQFF. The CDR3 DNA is TGTGCCAGCGGACTAGCGGGAGTTTACAATGAGCAGTTCTTC. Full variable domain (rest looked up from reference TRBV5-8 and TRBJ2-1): EAGVTQSPTHLIKTRGQQATLRCSPISGHTSVYWYQQALGLGLQFLLWYDEGEERNRGNFPPRFSGRQFPNYSSELNVNALELEDSALYLCASGLAGVYNEQFFGPGTRLTVL.

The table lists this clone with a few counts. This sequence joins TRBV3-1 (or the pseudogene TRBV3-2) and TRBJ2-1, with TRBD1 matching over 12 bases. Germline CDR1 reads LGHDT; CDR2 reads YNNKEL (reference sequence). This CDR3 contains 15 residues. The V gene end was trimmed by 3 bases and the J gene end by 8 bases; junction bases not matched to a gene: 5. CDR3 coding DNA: TGTGCCAGCAGCCATACGTGGGACAGGGGGCATGAGCAGTTCTTC. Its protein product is CASSHTWDRGHEQFF.

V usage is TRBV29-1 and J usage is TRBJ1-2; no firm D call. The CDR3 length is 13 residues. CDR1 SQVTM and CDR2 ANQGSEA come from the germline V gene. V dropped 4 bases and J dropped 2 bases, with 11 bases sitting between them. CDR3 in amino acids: CSVAADLNYGYTF. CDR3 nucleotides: TGCAGCGTTGCGGCGGACCTAAACTATGGCTACACCTTC.

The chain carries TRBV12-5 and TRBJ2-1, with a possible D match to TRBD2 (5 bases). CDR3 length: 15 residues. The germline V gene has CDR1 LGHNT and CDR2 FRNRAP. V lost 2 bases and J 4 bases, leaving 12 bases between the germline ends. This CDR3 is CASGLYVRGYNEQFF. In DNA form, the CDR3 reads TGTGCTAGTGGTTTGTATGTTCGGGGATACAATGAGCAGTTCTTC.

The DNA of the CDR3 is TGTGCCAGCAGCTGGTTGGGTGAGCAGTTCTTC. Translating gives CASSWLGEQFF. The chain couples TRBV7-2 to TRBJ2-1; no clear D. CDR3 length: 11 amino acids. CDR1 and CDR2 (germline): SGHTA, FQGNSA. Trimming pared 4 bases from V and 9 bases from J, leaving 7 bases between.

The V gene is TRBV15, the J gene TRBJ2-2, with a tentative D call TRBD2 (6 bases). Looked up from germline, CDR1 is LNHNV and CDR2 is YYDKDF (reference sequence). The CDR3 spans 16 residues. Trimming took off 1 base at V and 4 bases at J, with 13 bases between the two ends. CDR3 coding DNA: TGTGCCACCAGCAGAGTGTGGGGAGGTTTCACCGGGGAGCTGTTTTTT. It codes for CATSRVWGGFTGELFF. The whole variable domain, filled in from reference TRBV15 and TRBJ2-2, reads DAMVIQNPRYQVTQFGKPVTLSCSQTLNHNVMYWYQQKSSQAPKLLFHYYDKDFNNEADTPDNFQSRRPNTSFCFLDIRSPGLGDTAMYLCATSRVWGGFTGELFFGEGSRLTVL.

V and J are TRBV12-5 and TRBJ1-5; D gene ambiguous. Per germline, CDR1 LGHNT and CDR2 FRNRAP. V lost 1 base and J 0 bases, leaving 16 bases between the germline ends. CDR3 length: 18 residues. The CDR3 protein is CASGLGQARPYSNQPQHF. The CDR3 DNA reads TGTGCTAGTGGTTTGGGGCAGGCGAGACCCTATAGCAATCAGCCCCAGCATTTT.

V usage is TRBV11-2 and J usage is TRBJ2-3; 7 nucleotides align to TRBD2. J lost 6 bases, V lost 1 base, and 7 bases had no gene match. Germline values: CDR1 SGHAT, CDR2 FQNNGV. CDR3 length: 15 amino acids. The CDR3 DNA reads TGTGCCAGCAGCTTAGCGCTAGCGGTTCTGGATACGCAGTATTTT. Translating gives CASSLALAVLDTQYF.

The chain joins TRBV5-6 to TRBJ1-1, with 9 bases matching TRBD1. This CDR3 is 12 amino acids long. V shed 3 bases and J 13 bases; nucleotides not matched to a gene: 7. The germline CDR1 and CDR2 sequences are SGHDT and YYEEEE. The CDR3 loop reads CASSYGTGSGFF. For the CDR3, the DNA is TGTGCCAGCAGCTATGGGACAGGGTCGGGTTTCTTT.

The DNA for the CDR3 is TGCAGCCCAGGTCCCAACAGATATGGCTACACCTTC. This sequence encodes CSPGPNRYGYTF. The chain joins TRBV29-1 to TRBJ1-2, with D uncertain. The CDR3 runs to 12 residues. Germline assignment: CDR1 SQVTM and CDR2 ANQGSEA. Trimming removed 8 bases from V and 5 bases from J, with 15 bases in between.

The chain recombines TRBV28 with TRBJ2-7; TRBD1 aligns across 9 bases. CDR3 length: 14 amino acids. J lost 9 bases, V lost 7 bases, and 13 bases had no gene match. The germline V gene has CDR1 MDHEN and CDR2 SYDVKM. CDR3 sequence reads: CASTSPGTGQGQYF. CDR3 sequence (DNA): TGTGCCAGCACCTCCCCCGGGACAGGGCAGGGGCAGTACTTC.

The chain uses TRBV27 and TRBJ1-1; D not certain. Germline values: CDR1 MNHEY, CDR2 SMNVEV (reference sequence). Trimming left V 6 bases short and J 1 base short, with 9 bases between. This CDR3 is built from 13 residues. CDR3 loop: CASSHGENTEAFF. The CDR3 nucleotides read TGTGCCAGCAGCCACGGGGAGAACACTGAAGCTTTCTTT.

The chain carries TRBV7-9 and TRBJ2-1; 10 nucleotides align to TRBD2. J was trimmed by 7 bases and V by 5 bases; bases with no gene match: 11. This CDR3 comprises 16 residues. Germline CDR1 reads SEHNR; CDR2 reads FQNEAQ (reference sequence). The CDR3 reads CASSQPTSGILNEQFF. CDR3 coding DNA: TGTGCCAGCAGCCAACCCACTAGCGGGATTCTAAATGAGCAGTTCTTC.

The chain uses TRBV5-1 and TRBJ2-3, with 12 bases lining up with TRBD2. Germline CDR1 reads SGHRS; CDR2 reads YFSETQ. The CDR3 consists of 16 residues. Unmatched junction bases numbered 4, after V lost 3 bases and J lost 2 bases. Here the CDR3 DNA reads TGCGCCAGCAGCTCTAGCGGGAGGGGTTACACAGATACGCAGTATTTT. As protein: CASSSSGRGYTDTQYF.